Given below is one TCR beta chain in context. TCRdb reprocessed the PCR reads with MiXCR, giving one entry per CDR3 protein. The sample contains fewer than 100,000 distinct CDR3 sequences, under 60% of which appear only once. The record originates from a study of CDR3 diversity in severe acne. V was shortened by 1 base and J by 9 bases, with 13 bases between the two germline ends. Germline V gene lookup returns CDR1 SGHNT and CDR2 YYREEE (reference sequence). This CDR3 spans 13 amino acids. The sequence was obtained from a male donor in good health, without acne. The material sequenced was blood. This sequence joins TRBV5-4 and TRBJ1-2; TRBD1 might be the D (5 bases). CDR3 amino acids: CASSLRGILRYTF. The CDR3 DNA is TGTGCCAGCAGCTTGCGGGGGATCCTGCGCTACACCTTC.